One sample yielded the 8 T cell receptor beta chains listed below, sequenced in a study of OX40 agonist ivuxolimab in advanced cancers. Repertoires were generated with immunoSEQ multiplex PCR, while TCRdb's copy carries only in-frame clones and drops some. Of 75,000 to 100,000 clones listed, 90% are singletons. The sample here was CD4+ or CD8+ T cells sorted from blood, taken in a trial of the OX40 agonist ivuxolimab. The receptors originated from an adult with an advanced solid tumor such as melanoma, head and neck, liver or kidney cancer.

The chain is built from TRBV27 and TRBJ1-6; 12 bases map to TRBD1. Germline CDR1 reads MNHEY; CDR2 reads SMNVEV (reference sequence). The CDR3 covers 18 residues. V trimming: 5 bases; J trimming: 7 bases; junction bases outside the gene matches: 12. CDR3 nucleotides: TGTGCCAGCAGTCATGACCGAGGGACAGGGGGCGAAAATTCACCCCTCCACTTT. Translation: CASSHDRGTGGENSPLHF.

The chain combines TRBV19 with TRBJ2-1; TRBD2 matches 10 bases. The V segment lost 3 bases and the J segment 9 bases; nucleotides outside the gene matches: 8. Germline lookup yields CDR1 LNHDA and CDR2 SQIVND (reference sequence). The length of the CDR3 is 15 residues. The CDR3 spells CASSIVASGSAEQFF. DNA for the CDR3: TGTGCCAGTAGTATTGTAGCTAGCGGGAGCGCTGAGCAGTTCTTC.

The CDR3 DNA follows: TGTGCCAGTAGTCGAAAAGGACTAGCGGTCTCTGAGTCGGCCCGCACAGATACGCAGTATTTT. Translated, it gives CASSRKGLAVSESARTDTQYF. This rearrangement joins TRBV19 to TRBJ2-3; TRBD2 aligns across 10 bases. The V and J ends lost 5 bases and 1 base, in that order; junction bases with no gene match: 21. CDR1 is LNHDA, CDR2 SQIVND, per germline (reference sequence). CDR3 length equals 21 residues.

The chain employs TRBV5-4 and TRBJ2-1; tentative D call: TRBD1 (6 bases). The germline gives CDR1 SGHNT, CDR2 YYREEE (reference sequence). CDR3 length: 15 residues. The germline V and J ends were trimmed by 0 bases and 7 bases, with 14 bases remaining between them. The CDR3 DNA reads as TGTGCCAGCAGCTTGGGTGCTCCAGGGGTAAATGAGCAGTTCTTC. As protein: CASSLGAPGVNEQFF.

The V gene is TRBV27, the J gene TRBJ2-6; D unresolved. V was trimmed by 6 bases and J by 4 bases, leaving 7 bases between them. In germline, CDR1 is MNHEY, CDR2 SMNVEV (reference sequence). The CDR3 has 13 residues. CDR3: CASSRLGANVLTF. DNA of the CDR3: TGTGCCAGCAGCAGACTCGGGGCCAACGTCCTGACTTTC.

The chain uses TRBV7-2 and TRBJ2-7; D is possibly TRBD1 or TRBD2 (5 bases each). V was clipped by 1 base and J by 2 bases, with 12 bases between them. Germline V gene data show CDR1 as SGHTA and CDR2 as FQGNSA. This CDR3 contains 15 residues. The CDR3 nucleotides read TGTGCCAGCAGCTTAGAAGGCCAGGGAGCCTACGAGCAGTACTTC. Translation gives CASSLEGQGAYEQYF.

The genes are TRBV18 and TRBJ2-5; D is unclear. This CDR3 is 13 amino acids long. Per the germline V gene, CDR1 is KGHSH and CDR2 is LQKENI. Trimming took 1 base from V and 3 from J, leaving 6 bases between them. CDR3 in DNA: TGTGCCAGCTCACCACGCGAAAAAGAGACCCAGTACTTC. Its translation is CASSPREKETQYF. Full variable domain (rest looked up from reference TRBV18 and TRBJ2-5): NAGVMQNPRHLVRRRGQEARLRCSPMKGHSHVYWYRQLPEEGLKFMVYLQKENIIDESGMPKERFSAEFPKEGPSILRIQQVVRGDSAAYFCASSPREKETQYFGPGTRLLVL.

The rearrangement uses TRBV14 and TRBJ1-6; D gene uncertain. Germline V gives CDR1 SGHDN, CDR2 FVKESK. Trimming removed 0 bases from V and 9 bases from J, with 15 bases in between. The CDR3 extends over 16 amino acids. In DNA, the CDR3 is TGTGCCAGCAGCCAAGATCGAGGAGGGTTAGGTTCACCCCTCCACTTT. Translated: CASSQDRGGLGSPLHF.